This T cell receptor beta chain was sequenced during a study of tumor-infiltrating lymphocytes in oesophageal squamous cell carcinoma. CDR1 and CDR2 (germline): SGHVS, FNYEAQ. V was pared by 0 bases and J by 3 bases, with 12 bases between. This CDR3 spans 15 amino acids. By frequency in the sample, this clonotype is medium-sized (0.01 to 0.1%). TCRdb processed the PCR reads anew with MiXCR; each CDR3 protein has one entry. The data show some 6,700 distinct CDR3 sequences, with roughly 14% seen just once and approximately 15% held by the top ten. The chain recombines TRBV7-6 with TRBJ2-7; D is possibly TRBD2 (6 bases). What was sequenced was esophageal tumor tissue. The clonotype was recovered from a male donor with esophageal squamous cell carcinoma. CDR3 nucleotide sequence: TGTGCCAGCAGCTTAGCAGCGGGCACGGGCTACGAGCAGTACTTC. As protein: CASSLAAGTGYEQYF.